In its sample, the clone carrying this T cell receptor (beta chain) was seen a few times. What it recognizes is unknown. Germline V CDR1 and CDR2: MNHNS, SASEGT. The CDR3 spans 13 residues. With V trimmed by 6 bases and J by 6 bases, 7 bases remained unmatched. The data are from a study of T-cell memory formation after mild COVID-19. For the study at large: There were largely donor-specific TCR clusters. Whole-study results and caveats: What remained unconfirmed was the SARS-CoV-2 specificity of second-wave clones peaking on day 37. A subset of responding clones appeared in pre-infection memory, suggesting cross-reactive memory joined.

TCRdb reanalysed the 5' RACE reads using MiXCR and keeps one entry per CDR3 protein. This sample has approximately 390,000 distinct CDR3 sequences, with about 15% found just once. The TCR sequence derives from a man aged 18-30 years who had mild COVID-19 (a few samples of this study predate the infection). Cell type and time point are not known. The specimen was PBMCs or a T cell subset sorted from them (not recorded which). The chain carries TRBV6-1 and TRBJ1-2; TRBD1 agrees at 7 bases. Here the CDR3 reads CASSPQGQHGYTF. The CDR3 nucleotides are TGTGCCAGCAGCCCGCAGGGACAGCATGGCTACACCTTC.